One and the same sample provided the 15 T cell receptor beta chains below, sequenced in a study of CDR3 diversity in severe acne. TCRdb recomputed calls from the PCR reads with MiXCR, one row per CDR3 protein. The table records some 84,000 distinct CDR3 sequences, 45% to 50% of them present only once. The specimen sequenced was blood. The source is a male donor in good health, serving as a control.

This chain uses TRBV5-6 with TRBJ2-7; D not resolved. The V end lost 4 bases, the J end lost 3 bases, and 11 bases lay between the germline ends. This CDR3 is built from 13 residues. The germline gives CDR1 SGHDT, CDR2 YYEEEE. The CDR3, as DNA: TGTGCCAGCAGCCACCGGGTACACTACGAGCAGTACTTC. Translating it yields CASSHRVHYEQYF.

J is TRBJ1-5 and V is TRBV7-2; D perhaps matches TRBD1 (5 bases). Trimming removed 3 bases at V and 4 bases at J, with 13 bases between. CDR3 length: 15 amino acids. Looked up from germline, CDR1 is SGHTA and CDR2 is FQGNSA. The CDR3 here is CASSLTWGFNQPQHF. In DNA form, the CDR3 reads TGTGCCAGCAGCTTGACATGGGGGTTTAATCAGCCCCAGCATTTT.

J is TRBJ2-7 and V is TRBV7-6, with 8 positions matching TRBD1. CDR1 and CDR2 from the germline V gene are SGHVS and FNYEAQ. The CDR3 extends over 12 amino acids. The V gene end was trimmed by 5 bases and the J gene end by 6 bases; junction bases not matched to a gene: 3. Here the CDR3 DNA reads TGTGCCAGCAGCCGGACAGGGACCGAGCAGTACTTC. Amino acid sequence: CASSRTGTEQYF.

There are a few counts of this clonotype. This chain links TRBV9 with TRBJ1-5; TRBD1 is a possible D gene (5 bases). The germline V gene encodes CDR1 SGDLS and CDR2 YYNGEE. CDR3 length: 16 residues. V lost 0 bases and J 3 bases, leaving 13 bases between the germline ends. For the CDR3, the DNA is TGTGCCAGCAGCGTAGACGGGGGAGGGAACAATCAGCCCCAGCATTTT. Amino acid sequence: CASSVDGGGNNQPQHF.

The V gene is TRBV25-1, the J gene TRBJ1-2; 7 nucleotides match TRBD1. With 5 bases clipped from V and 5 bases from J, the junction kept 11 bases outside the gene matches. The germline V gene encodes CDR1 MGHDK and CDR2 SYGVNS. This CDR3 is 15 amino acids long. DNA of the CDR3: TGTGCCAGCAGTTCCCAAGGACAGGACGTTTATGGCTACACCTTC. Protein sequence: CASSSQGQDVYGYTF.

In DNA, the CDR3 is TGTGCCAGCAGTGACGGGACAGGCAATCAGCCCCAGTACTTC. Translated, it gives CASSDGTGNQPQYF. This sequence joins TRBV6-6 and TRBJ2-5; TRBD1 aligns across 8 bases. J gave up 9 bases and V 5 bases, and 11 bases lay outside the gene matches. Looked up from germline, CDR1 is MNHNY and CDR2 is SVGAGI (reference sequence). This CDR3 is 14 amino acids long.

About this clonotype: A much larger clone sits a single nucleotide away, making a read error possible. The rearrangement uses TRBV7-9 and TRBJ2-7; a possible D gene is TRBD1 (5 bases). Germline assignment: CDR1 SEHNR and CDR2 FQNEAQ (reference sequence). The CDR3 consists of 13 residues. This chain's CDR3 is CASSSEGAYEQCF. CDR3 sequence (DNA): TGTGCCAGCAGCAGTGAAGGGGCCTACGAGCAGTGCTTC.

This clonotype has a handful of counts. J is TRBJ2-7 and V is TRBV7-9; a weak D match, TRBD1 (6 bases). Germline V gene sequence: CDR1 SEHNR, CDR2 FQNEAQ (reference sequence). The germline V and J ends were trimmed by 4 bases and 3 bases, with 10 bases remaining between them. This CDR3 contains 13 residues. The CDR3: CASSSSDSYEQYF. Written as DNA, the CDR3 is TGTGCCAGCAGCTCCTCGGACAGCTACGAGCAGTACTTC.

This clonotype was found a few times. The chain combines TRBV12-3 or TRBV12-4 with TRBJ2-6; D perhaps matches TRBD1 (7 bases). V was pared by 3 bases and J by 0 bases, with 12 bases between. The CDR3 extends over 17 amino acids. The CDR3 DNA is TGTGCCAGCAGTTTGGAGGGGGCCCGCTCTGGGGCCAACGTCCTGACTTTC. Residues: CASSLEGARSGANVLTF.

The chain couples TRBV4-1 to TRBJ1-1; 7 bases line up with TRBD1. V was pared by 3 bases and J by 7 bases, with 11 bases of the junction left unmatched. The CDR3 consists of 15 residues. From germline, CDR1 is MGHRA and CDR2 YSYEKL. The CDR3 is CASSHPRGQKSEAFF. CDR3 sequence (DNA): TGCGCCAGCAGCCACCCTAGGGGGCAAAAGAGTGAAGCTTTCTTT.

CDR3 region: CASRRTGRYEQFF. CDR3 DNA: TGTGCCAGCAGAAGGACAGGGCGGTACGAGCAGTTCTTC. The genes are TRBV7-9 and TRBJ2-1; 8 nucleotides agree with TRBD1. Trimming removed 6 bases from V and 10 bases from J; junction bases left unmatched: 8. Germline V gives CDR1 SEHNR, CDR2 FQNEAQ (reference sequence). This CDR3 has 13 amino acids.

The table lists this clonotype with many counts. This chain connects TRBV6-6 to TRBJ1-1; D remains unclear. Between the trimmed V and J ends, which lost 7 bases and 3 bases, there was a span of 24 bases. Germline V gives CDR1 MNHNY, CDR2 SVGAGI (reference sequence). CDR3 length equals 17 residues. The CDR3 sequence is CASMGIEREGSYTEAFF. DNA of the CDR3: TGTGCCAGCATGGGTATCGAGAGGGAGGGCTCGTACACTGAAGCTTTCTTT.

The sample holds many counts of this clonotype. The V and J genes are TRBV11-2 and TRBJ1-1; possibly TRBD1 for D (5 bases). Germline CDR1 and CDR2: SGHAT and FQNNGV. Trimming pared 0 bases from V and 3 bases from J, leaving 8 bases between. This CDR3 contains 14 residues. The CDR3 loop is CASSLDGGYTEAFF. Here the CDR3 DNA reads TGTGCCAGCAGCTTAGATGGGGGATACACTGAAGCTTTCTTT.

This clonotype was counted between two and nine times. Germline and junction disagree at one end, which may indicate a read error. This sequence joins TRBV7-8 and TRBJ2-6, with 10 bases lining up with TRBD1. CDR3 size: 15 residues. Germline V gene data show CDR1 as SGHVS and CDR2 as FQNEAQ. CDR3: CASSQGQGFWETEAF. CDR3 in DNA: TGTGCCAGTTCCCAGGGACAGGGGTTTTGGGAAACTGAAGCTTTC.

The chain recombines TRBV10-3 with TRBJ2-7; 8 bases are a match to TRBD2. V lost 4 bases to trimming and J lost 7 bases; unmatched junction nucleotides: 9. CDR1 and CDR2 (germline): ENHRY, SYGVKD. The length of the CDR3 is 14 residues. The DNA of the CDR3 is TGTGCCATCAGTGCCGGAGCGGGGGCTGATGAGCAGTACTTC. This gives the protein CAISAGAGADEQYF.